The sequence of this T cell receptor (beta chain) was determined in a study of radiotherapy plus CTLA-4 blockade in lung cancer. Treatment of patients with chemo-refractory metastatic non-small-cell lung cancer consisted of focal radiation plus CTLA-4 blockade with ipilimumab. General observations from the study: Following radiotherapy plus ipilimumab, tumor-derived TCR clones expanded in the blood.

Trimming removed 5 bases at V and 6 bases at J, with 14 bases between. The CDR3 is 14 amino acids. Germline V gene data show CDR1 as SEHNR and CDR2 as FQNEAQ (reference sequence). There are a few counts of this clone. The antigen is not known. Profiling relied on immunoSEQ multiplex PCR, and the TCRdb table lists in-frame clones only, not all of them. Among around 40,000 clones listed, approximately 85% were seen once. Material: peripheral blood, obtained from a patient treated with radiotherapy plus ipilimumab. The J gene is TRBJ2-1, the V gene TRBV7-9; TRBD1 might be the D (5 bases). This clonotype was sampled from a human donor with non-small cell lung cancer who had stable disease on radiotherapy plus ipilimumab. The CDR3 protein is CASSATREGNEQFF. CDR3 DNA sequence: TGTGCCAGCAGCGCCACCAGGGAAGGCAATGAGCAGTTCTTC.